The sequence of this TCR beta chain was determined in a study of blood T cell repertoires in COVID-19. Study information: The origin of the acute and convalescent COVID-19 samples was the United States, Italy and Spain. Nucleic acid was either cDNA or gDNA, and it came from T cells, B-cell-depleted T cells, or PBMCs.

Original methodology: Amplification from reference gene primers served as the basis for estimated nucleated cell counts. Here immunoSEQ multiplex PCR was the method, and the copy in TCRdb shows in-frame clones only, minus some. Clonal size and the V and J genes are those of that table, whereas D and trimming came from the DNA. The sample yields roughly 200,000 clones, about 86% seen once. CDR1 and CDR2 from the germline V gene are LGHNA and YSLEER. This CDR3 has 16 residues. V was shortened by 0 bases and J by 4 bases, with 15 bases between the two germline ends. Individuals drawn from 24 US areas were about 18 to 95 years old.

Sample: PBMCs or T cells enriched from blood (not recorded which). This sequence was found in a woman aged 40 to 50 in a cohort exposed to, infected with or recovered from COVID-19 (not recorded which). This rearrangement joins TRBV4-3 to TRBJ1-1, with no clear D. This CDR3 is CASSQELSGLGTEAFF. The CDR3 coding sequence is TGCGCCAGCAGCCAAGAGTTGTCGGGATTGGGCACTGAAGCTTTCTTT.